This is a list of T cell receptor beta chains from one sample in a study of CD8+ T cells in alopecia areata. Method: immunoSEQ multiplex PCR; TCRdb's copy keeps in-frame clones and lacks some. The sample consists of approximately 180,000 clones, 63% of them appearing once. The source material was CD4+ T cells sorted from blood, sampled at week 0. These receptors were taken from a human donor with alopecia areata. Both conserved end residues are part of each CDR3. The D gene is left open where the match is weak. Clone size is given for some rows only: seen once, a few or many times, or a class if the clone is expanded.

size	D	V	J	DNA	CDR3
few	TRBD1	TRBV9	TRBJ2-1	TGTGCCAGCAGCGGCACAGGGGGAGAGATGGATGAGCAGTTCTTC	CASSGTGGEMDEQFF
many	.	TRBV14	TRBJ1-1	TGTGCCAGCAGCCGTCTACAGGGGAACACTGAAGCTTTCTTT	CASSRLQGNTEAFF
once	TRBD2	TRBV27	TRBJ2-1	TGTGCCAGCAGTTCTGCTCTAGCGGGGGCCCTGAGGGAGCAGTTCTTC	CASSSALAGALREQFF
.	TRBD2	TRBV29-1	TRBJ2-1	TGCAGCGTACTTCCGGGACTAGCCTCAAATGAGCAGTTCTTC	CSVLPGLASNEQFF
.	.	TRBV30	TRBJ2-1	TGTGCCTGGATACCCGCGGGGCGGGAGCAGTTCTTC	CAWIPAGREQFF
.	TRBD2	TRBV27	TRBJ2-3	TGTGCCAGCAGCTTCCTCGGGGTAGCGGGGAACCTTAGGAGAGATACGCAGTATTTT	CASSFLGVAGNLRRDTQYF
.	.	TRBV30	TRBJ2-1	TGTGCCTGGTGCAGCTCCTACAATGAGCAGTTCTTC	CAWCSSYNEQFF
once	TRBD1	TRBV5-1	TRBJ2-7	TGCGCCAGCAGCCCGGGGACAGCCTACGAGCAGTACTTC	CASSPGTAYEQYF
.	TRBD1	TRBV29-1	TRBJ2-3	TGCAGCGTAAACAGGGGGGATACGCAGTATTTT	CSVNRGDTQYF
.	TRBD1	TRBV15	TRBJ1-1	TGTGCCACCAGCAGAGAAGGCGGGACAGGGGGCTCTGAAGCTTTCTTT	CATSREGGTGGSEAFF
.	.	TRBV27	TRBJ1-6	TGTGCCAGCAGACAGGAGGTCGGGGGGCGGAATTCACCCCTCCACTTT	CASRQEVGGRNSPLHF
few	.	TRBV29-1	TRBJ2-5	TGCAGCGTTGTCAGGGACAACCGCCAAGAGACCCAGTACTTC	CSVVRDNRQETQYF
many	.	TRBV18	TRBJ1-1	TGTGCCAGCTCACTCGGAGGCAGTCAAGCTTTCTTT	CASSLGGSQAFF
few	TRBD2	TRBV6-1	TRBJ2-3	TGTGCCAGCAGTCCGACTAGCGGGGGGGCGGATACGCAGTATTTT	CASSPTSGGADTQYF
.	TRBD1	TRBV27	TRBJ1-2	TGTGCCAGCAAACAGGACAGGGGAGGCTTTGGTGGCTACACCTTC	CASKQDRGGFGGYTF
few	.	TRBV10-3	TRBJ2-5	TGTGCCAGCGGCCCCGGGGAGACCCAGTACTTC	CASGPGETQYF
.	TRBD1	TRBV25-1	TRBJ2-2	TGTGCCAGCACCGCTCGGGCAGGGGGAAACACCGGGGAGCTGTTTTTT	CASTARAGGNTGELFF
.	TRBD2	TRBV20-1	TRBJ2-1	TGCAGTGCTAGTACTAGCGATGAGCAGTTCTTC	CSASTSDEQFF
.	.	TRBV9	TRBJ2-7	TGTGCCAGCAGCCGCGGACATCACGCCTACGAGCAGTACTTC	CASSRGHHAYEQYF
.	.	TRBV18	TRBJ2-5	TGTGCCAGCTCACCACTAGCGCAAGAGACCCAGTACTTC	CASSPLAQETQYF
few	.	TRBV5-6	TRBJ2-7	TGTGCCAGCAGCTTGCCGGGAACCTACGAGCAGTACTTC	CASSLPGTYEQYF
.	.	TRBV15	TRBJ2-2	TGTGCCACCAGCAGAGATCAACGGGGGGAGCTGTTTTTT	CATSRDQRGELFF
.	.	TRBV5-4	TRBJ2-7	TGTGCCAGCAGCTTGGGTTCGCGGAGTACTATCTACGAGCAGTACTTC	CASSLGSRSTIYEQYF
.	.	TRBV5-1	TRBJ1-4	TGCGCCAGCAGCTCGGGAAATGAAAAACTGTTTTTT	CASSSGNEKLFF
.	.	TRBV6-5	TRBJ2-5	TGTGCCAGCAGCCATACAGTGTACCAAGAGACCCAGTACTTC	CASSHTVYQETQYF
.	.	TRBV4-1	TRBJ2-5	TGCGCCAGGCGGACAGAAGAGACCCAGTACTTC	CARRTEETQYF
.	TRBD1	TRBV30	TRBJ1-1	TGTGCCTGGAGTTCAGCACAGGGGAGAATGAACACTGAAGCTTTCTTT	CAWSSAQGRMNTEAFF
.	.	TRBV30	TRBJ2-5	TGTGCCTGGAGTTCAGGAAGGACCCCCCAAGAGACCCAGTACTTC	CAWSSGRTPQETQYF
.	TRBD1	TRBV5-1	TRBJ2-6	TGCGCCAGCAGCTCAAGGGACAGGGACGGGGCCAACGTCCTGACTTTC	CASSSRDRDGANVLTF
.	TRBD2	TRBV4-3	TRBJ2-3	TGCGCCAGCAGCCAAATGCAGAAACTAGCGGGGGGCGGAGCAGATACGCAGTATTTT	CASSQMQKLAGGGADTQYF
few	.	TRBV27	TRBJ2-3	TGTGCCAGCAGTTCCGGACAGAGCACCACAGATACGCAGTATTTT	CASSSGQSTTDTQYF
few	.	TRBV7-3	TRBJ2-1	TGTGCCAGCAGCTTCGGCCGCGCGGGCAATGAGCAGTTCTTC	CASSFGRAGNEQFF
.	.	TRBV29-1	TRBJ2-5	TGCAGCGTTGAAGTACAGGTGGAAGGGACCCAGTACTTC	CSVEVQVEGTQYF
.	.	TRBV4-3	TRBJ1-4	TGCGCCAGCAGCCAAGACCCTCAGGCAGCCCGGGGTGAAAAACTGTTTTTT	CASSQDPQAARGEKLFF
.	.	TRBV7-8	TRBJ2-1	TGTGCCAGCAGCTTTGTAGCGTTTACCTACAATGAGCAGTTCTTC	CASSFVAFTYNEQFF
.	.	TRBV29-1	TRBJ2-3	TGCAGCGTTCGTAGCACAGATACGCAGTATTTT	CSVRSTDTQYF
once	TRBD1	TRBV5-6	TRBJ2-7	TGTGCCAGCAGCTTGAAGGGACAGTCCTACGAGCAGTACTTC	CASSLKGQSYEQYF
.	.	TRBV30	TRBJ2-5	TGTGCCTGGACAGCGGGCGGAGACAAGACCCAGTACTTC	CAWTAGGDKTQYF